This T cell receptor (beta chain) was sequenced in a study of T cell repertoires in cytomegalovirus infection. Study-level background: Public signatures in TCR beta pointed to CMV infection and matching HLA type.

Study-wide points: Carriage of CMV together with the relevant HLA was identifiable through cumulative public TCR beta family frequency.

One entry per CDR3 protein, called by TCRdb with MiXCR from the reads. The sample records around 190,000 distinct CDR3 sequences, about 15% being singletons. Concerning this clonotype: Its cognate antigen is unknown.

The TCR comes from a human donor in good health (CMV status not recorded). Some clones in this sample may be carry-over from other donors' samples. The sample taken for sequencing was PBMCs.

DNA of the CDR3: TGCGCCAGCAGCTGGACTAGCGGGAGCACGAATGAGCAGTTCTTC. Protein product: CASSWTSGSTNEQFF. The V gene is TRBV5-1, the J gene TRBJ2-1; 13 positions match TRBD2. Germline V gives CDR1 SGHRS, CDR2 YFSETQ. Germline trimming cut 3 bases from V and 7 bases from J; bases unmatched to any gene: 4. The CDR3 runs to 15 residues.